These 4 T cell receptor beta chains share one sample of origin, sequenced in a study. One entry per CDR3 protein, called by TCRdb with MiXCR from the 5' RACE reads. Here the sample spans about 6,000 distinct CDR3 sequences, less than 60% being singletons. The sequencing input was naive CD4+ T cells sorted from blood. Subset meaning: naive CD4+ T cells, CD4+CD45RA+CD25-. These receptors were obtained from a female donor with breast cancer.

The CDR3 DNA sequence: TGCAGCGCTCGGACGATTTACGAGCAGTACTTC. Encoded protein: CSARTIYEQYF. The chain uses TRBV29-1 and TRBJ2-7; D is unclear. Trimming shortened V by 7 bases and J by 4 bases, and 11 bases separated the two germline ends. Germline lookup yields CDR1 SQVTM and CDR2 ANQGSEA. The CDR3 covers 11 residues.

V usage is TRBV7-2 and J usage is TRBJ1-5; TRBD1 matches at 7 bases. The CDR3 covers 14 residues. V was pared by 5 bases and J by 2 bases, with 3 bases of the junction left unmatched. CDR1 is SGHTA, CDR2 FQGNSA, per germline. The CDR3 region has the DNA TGTGCCAGCAGCGTAACAGGGGGCAATCAGCCCCAGCATTTT. It codes for CASSVTGGNQPQHF.

This clonotype was detected a few times. V is TRBV30 and J is TRBJ1-5; D is unresolved. The CDR3 extends over 12 amino acids. V lost 5 bases and J lost 3, with 8 bases in between. CDR1 GTSNPN and CDR2 SVGIG come from the germline V gene (reference sequence). The CDR3 is CAWADYNQPQHF. The CDR3 DNA follows: TGTGCCTGGGCAGATTACAATCAGCCCCAGCATTTT.

CDR3 residues: CASSFGAGPEAFF. Written as DNA, the CDR3 is TGCGCCAGCAGCTTTGGGGCCGGACCTGAAGCTTTCTTT. The chain is built from TRBV5-1 and TRBJ1-1; D perhaps matches TRBD1 (5 bases). The CDR3 spans 13 residues. Trimming took 2 bases from V and 6 from J, leaving 11 bases between them. Germline CDR1 is SGHRS and CDR2 is YFSETQ.